Listed below are T cell receptor beta chains from one sample, sequenced in a study of T cells in Graves' hyperthyroidism and ophthalmopathy. TCRdb redid the calling of the multiplex PCR reads with MiXCR, one entry per CDR3 protein. The table records 450,000 to 600,000 distinct CDR3 sequences, about 20% of them present only once. The material sequenced was blood. The receptor set was obtained from a man aged 35 to 55 with Graves' ophthalmopathy. CDR3s include the opening cysteine and the closing phenylalanine or tryptophan. The order of the fields is V gene, clone size, J gene, D gene, CDR3 protein, CDR3 DNA. A D gene is named only where the DNA matches it firmly. Clone size is shown for a subset of rows, as once, few, many or a class of expanded clone.

>TRBV10-1|few|TRBJ2-5|NA
CASSAGDHQETQYF
TGCGCCAGCAGTGCAGGGGACCACCAAGAGACCCAGTACTTC
>TRBV6-1|NA|TRBJ2-7|TRBD2
CASSEVGGREQYF
TGTGCCAGCAGTGAAGTAGGCGGGAGGGAGCAGTACTTC
>TRBV19|once|TRBJ1-5|TRBD1
CASSSGTARQPQHF
TGTGCCAGTAGTAGCGGGACAGCCCGTCAGCCCCAGCATTTT
>TRBV3-1|NA|TRBJ2-5|TRBD1
CASSQGQGAGETQYF
TGTGCCAGCAGCCAGGGACAGGGGGCCGGGGAGACCCAGTACTTC
>TRBV6-2/TRBV6-3|few|TRBJ2-3|TRBD1
CASSRDRTDTQYF
TGTGCCAGCAGCCGGGACAGGACAGATACGCAGTATTTT
>TRBV3-1|NA|TRBJ2-4|NA
CASSQDYAKNIQYF
TGTGCCAGCAGCCAAGATTATGCCAAAAACATTCAGTACTTC
>TRBV30|many|TRBJ2-7|TRBD2
CAWSVGGSIHEQYF
TGTGCCTGGAGTGTTGGCGGGAGTATCCACGAGCAGTACTTC
>TRBV7-2|NA|TRBJ2-1|NA
CASSLASGREQFF
TGTGCCAGCAGCTTAGCGTCCGGTCGAGAGCAGTTCTTC
>TRBV12-3/TRBV12-4|NA|TRBJ1-2|NA
CASSAHSADCGYTF
TGTGCCAGCAGCGCTCACAGTGCCGACTGTGGCTACACCTTC
>TRBV12-3/TRBV12-4|many|TRBJ2-2|NA
CASSFAGLWVTGELFF
TGTGCCAGCAGTTTCGCAGGGTTATGGGTAACCGGGGAGCTGTTTTTT
>TRBV20-1|few|TRBJ2-7|NA
CSARSTRRGTANYEQYF
TGCAGTGCTAGATCCACCCGAAGAGGGACGGCGAACTACGAGCAGTACTTC